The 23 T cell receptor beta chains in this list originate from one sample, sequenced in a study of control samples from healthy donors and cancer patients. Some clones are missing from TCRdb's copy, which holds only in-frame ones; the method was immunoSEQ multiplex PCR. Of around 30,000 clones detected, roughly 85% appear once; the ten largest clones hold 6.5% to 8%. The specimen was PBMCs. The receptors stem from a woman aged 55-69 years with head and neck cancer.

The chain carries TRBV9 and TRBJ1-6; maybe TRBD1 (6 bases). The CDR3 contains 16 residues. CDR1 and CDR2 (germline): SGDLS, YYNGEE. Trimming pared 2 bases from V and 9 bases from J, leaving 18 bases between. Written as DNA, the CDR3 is TGTGCCAGCAGCGTCGAAATGCGGCCCAGGGGTTCACCCCTCCACTTT. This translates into CASSVEMRPRGSPLHF. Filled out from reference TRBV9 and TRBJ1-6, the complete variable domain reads DSGVTQTPKHLITATGQRVTLRCSPRSGDLSVYWYQQSLDQGLQFLIQYYNGEERAKGNILERFSAQQFPDLHSELNLSSLELGDSALYFCASSVEMRPRGSPLHFGNGTRLTVT.

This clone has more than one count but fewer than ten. In nucleotides, the CDR3 is TGTGCCAGCAGCCCGAACAGGGTTCGCCGGGGGGGGGAGCAGTTCTTC. It encodes CASSPNRVRRGGEQFF. This chain joins TRBV3-1 (or the pseudogene TRBV3-2) and TRBJ2-1, with 8 bases that match TRBD2. The trim removed 4 bases at V and 10 bases at J, leaving 15 bases unmatched. Germline CDR1 LGHDT, CDR2 YNNKEL (reference sequence). The CDR3 is 16 residues long.

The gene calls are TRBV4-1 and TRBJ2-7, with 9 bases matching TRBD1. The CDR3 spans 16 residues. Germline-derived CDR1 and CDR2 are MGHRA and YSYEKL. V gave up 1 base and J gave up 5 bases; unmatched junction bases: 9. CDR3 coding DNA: TGCGCCAGCAGCCAAGGTCCGGGACAGGGTAGGAACGAGCAGTACTTC. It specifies CASSQGPGQGRNEQYF.

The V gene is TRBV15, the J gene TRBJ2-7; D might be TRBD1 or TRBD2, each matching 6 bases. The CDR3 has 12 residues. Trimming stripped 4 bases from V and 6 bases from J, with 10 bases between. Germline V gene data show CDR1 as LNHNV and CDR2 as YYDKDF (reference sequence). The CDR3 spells CATSTGGLEQYF. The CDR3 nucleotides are TGTGCCACCAGCACTGGGGGGCTCGAGCAGTACTTC.

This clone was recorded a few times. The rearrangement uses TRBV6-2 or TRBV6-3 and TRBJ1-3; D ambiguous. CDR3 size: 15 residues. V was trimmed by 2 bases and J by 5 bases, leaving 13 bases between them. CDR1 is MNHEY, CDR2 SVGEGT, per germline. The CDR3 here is CASSYVEEWRNTIYF. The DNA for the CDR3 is TGTGCCAGCAGTTACGTCGAAGAGTGGAGAAACACCATATATTTT.

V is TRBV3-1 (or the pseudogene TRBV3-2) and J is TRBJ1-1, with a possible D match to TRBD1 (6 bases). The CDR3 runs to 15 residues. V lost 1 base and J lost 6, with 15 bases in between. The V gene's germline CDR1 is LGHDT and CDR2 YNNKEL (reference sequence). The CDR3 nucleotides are TGTGCCAGCAGCCAAGGTAATAACAGGGTTTCTGAAGCTTTCTTT. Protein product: CASSQGNNRVSEAFF.

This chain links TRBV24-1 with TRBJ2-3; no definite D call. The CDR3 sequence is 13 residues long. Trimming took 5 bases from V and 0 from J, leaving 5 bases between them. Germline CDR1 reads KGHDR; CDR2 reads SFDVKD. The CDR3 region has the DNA TGTGCCACCAGTGTTGCTAGCACAGATACGCAGTATTTT. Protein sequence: CATSVASTDTQYF.

DNA for the CDR3: TGTGCCAGCAGTTACCCCATGGCGGGGGGGATATACAATGAGCAGTTCTTC. This codes for CASSYPMAGGIYNEQFF. This chain joins TRBV6-2 or TRBV6-3 and TRBJ2-1, with 9 positions matching TRBD2. With V trimmed by 2 bases and J by 4 bases, 9 bases remained unmatched. This CDR3 contains 17 residues. In germline, CDR1 is MNHEY, CDR2 SVGEGT.

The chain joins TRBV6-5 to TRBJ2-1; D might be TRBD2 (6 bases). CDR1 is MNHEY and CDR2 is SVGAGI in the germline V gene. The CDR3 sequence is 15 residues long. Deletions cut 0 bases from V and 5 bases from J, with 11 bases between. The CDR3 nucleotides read TGTGCCAGCAGTTACTCCGGGACTCCGAACAATGAGCAGTTCTTC. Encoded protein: CASSYSGTPNNEQFF.

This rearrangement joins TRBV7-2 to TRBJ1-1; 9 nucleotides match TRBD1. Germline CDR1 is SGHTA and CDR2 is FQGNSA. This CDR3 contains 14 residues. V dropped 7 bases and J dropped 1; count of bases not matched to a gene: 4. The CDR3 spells CASKGQGPNTEAFF. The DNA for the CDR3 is TGTGCCAGCAAAGGACAGGGGCCGAACACTGAAGCTTTCTTT.

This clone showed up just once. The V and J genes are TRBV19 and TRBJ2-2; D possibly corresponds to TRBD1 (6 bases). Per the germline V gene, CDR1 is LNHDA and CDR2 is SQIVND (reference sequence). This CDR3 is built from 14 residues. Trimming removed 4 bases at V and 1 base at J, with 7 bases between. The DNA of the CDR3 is TGTGCCAGTAGTAGGGGACAGAACACCGGGGAGCTGTTTTTT. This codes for CASSRGQNTGELFF. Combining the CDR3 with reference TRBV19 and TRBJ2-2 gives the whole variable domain DGGITQSPKYLFRKEGQNVTLSCEQNLNHDAMYWYRQDPGQGLRLIYYSQIVNDFQKGDIAEGYSVSREKKESFPLTVTSAQKNPTAFYLCASSRGQNTGELFFGEGSRLTVL.

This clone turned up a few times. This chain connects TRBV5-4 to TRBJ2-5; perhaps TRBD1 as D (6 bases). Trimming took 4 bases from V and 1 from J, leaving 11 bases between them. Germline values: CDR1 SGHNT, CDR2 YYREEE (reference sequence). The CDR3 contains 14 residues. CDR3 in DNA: TGTGCCAGCAGCCATGTACAGGGCCAAGAGACCCAGTACTTC. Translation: CASSHVQGQETQYF.

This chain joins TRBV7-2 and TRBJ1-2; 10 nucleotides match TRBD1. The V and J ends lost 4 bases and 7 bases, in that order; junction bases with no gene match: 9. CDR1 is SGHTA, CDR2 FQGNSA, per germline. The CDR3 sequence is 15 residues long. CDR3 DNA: TGTGCCAGCAGCTACGCCGGGACAGGGGTGGGTGGCTACACCTTC. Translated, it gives CASSYAGTGVGGYTF.

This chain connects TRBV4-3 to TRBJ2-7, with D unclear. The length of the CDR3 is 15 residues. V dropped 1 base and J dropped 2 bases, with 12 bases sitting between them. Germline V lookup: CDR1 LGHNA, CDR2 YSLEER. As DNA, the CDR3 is TGCGCCAGCAGCCAAGGTTGGGCATCTACCTACGAGCAGTACTTC. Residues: CASSQGWASTYEQYF.

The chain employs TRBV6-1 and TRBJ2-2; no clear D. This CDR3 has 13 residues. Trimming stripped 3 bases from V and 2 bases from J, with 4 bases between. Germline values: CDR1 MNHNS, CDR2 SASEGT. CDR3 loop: CASSELNTGELFF. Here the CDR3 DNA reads TGTGCCAGCAGTGAGCTAAACACCGGGGAGCTGTTTTTT.

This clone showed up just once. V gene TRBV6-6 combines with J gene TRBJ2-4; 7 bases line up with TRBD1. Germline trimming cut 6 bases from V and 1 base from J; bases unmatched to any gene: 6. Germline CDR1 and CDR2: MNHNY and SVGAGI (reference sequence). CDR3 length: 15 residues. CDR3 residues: CASRGDSRAKNIQYF. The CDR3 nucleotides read TGTGCCAGCAGGGGGGACAGCAGGGCCAAAAACATTCAGTACTTC.

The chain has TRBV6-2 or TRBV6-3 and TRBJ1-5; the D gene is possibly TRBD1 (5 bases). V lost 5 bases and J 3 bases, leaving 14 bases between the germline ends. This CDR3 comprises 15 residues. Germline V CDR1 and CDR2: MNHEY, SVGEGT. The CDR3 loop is CASSGGYGYNQPQHF. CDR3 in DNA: TGTGCCAGCAGTGGGGGATACGGATACAATCAGCCCCAGCATTTT.

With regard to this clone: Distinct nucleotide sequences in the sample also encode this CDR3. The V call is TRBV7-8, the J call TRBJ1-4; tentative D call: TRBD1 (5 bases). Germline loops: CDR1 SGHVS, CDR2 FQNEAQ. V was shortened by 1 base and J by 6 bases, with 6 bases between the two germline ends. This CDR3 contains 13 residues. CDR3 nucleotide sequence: TGTGCCAGCAGCTTAGAAGGGGATGAAAAACTGTTTTTT. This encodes CASSLEGDEKLFF.

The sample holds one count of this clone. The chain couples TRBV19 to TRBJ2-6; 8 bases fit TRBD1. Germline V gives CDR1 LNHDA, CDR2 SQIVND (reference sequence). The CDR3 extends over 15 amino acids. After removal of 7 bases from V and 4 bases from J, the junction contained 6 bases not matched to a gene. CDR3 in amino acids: CASIPTGAGANVLTF. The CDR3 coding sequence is TGTGCCAGTATCCCGACAGGGGCCGGGGCCAACGTCCTGACTTTC.

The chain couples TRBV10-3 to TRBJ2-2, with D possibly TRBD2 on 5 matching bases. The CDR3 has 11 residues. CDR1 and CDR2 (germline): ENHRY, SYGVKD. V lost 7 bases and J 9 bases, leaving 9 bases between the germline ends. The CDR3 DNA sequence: TGTGCCATCACTAGCAGCAGGGAGCTGTTTTTT. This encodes CAITSSRELFF.

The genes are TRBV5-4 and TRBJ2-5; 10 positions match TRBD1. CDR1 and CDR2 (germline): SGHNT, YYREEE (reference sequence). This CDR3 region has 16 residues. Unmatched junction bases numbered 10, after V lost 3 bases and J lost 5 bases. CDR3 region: CASSSWTGGGSETQYF. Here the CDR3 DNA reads TGTGCCAGCAGCTCATGGACAGGGGGGGGATCGGAGACCCAGTACTTC.

CDR3: CASSQVGDRVKDYGYTF. The DNA of the CDR3 is TGTGCCAGCAGCCAAGTGGGGGACAGGGTTAAGGACTATGGCTACACCTTC. V gene TRBV14 combines with J gene TRBJ1-2; 9 bases fit TRBD1. The CDR3 consists of 17 residues. Germline V gene data show CDR1 as SGHDN and CDR2 as FVKESK. The junction had 9 bases not matched to a gene; V was cut back by 1 base and J by 3 bases.

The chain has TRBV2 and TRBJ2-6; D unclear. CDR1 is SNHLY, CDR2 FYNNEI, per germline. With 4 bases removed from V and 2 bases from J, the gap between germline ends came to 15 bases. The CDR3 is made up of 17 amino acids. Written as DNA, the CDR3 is TGTGCCAGCAGTGGGGTCTCGTTAGGGACTGGGGCCAACGTCCTGACTTTC. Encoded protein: CASSGVSLGTGANVLTF.